This is a list of T cell receptor beta chains from one sample in a study of cytotoxic CD8 clonotypes in ibrutinib-treated CLL. TCRdb's table, derived via immunoSEQ multiplex PCR, lists solely in-frame clones and lacks some. The sample contains 130,000 or so clones, roughly 88% of which appear only once. Sequenced here: PBMCs, sampled after 24 months of ibrutinib treatment. The receptors were sampled from a human donor with chronic lymphocytic leukemia. Both conserved end residues are part of each CDR3. Each record gives: clone size, V gene, J gene, D gene, CDR3 protein, CDR3 DNA. D genes are given only for firm matches. Size tells how often a clone was seen (once, few, many) or the class of an expanded clone, and some rows leave it out.

clone_size: NA; v_call: TRBV28; j_call: TRBJ1-5; d_call: NA; cdr3_aa: CASSPSQVGNQPQHF; cdr3_nt: TGTGCCAGCAGCCCTTCACAGGTGGGCAATCAGCCCCAGCATTTT
clone_size: NA; v_call: TRBV7-6; j_call: TRBJ1-5; d_call: NA; cdr3_aa: CASSPSSGGLQPQHF; cdr3_nt: TGTGCCAGCAGCCCCAGTTCTGGAGGGTTGCAGCCCCAGCATTTT
clone_size: once; v_call: TRBV30; j_call: TRBJ2-3; d_call: TRBD1; cdr3_aa: CAGTRGNTDTQYF; cdr3_nt: TGTGCCGGGACCAGGGGGAACACAGATACGCAGTATTTT
clone_size: once; v_call: TRBV13; j_call: TRBJ2-1; d_call: NA; cdr3_aa: CASSTRRGIEQFF; cdr3_nt: TGTGCCAGCAGCACAAGAAGGGGTATTGAGCAGTTCTTC
clone_size: NA; v_call: TRBV7-8; j_call: TRBJ2-7; d_call: TRBD2; cdr3_aa: CASSPSGGGLASEQYF; cdr3_nt: TGTGCCAGCAGCCCTAGCGGGGGGGGACTAGCGAGCGAGCAGTACTTC
clone_size: NA; v_call: TRBV12-5; j_call: TRBJ2-3; d_call: NA; cdr3_aa: CASGLGTTTDTQYF; cdr3_nt: TGTGCTAGTGGTTTAGGGACCACCACAGATACGCAGTATTTT
clone_size: NA; v_call: TRBV30; j_call: TRBJ2-1; d_call: NA; cdr3_aa: CAWSLGSSYNEQFF; cdr3_nt: TGTGCCTGGAGTTTGGGGTCTTCCTACAATGAGCAGTTCTTC
clone_size: NA; v_call: TRBV29-1; j_call: TRBJ2-3; d_call: NA; cdr3_aa: CSAGSRGLPTDTQYF; cdr3_nt: TGCAGCGCCGGCTCGAGGGGGTTGCCCACAGATACGCAGTATTTT
clone_size: NA; v_call: TRBV28; j_call: TRBJ2-2; d_call: NA; cdr3_aa: CASSLPGQNTGELFF; cdr3_nt: TGTGCCAGCAGTTTACCGGGACAAAACACCGGGGAGCTGTTTTTT
clone_size: NA; v_call: TRBV28; j_call: TRBJ2-1; d_call: NA; cdr3_aa: CASSRRARRSHNEQFF; cdr3_nt: TGTGCCAGCAGCCGCCGGGCCAGGAGATCACACAATGAGCAGTTCTTC
clone_size: NA; v_call: TRBV18; j_call: TRBJ2-3; d_call: NA; cdr3_aa: CASSPVVLRDTQYF; cdr3_nt: TGTGCCAGCTCACCCGTCGTGTTGCGGGATACGCAGTATTTT
clone_size: once; v_call: TRBV9; j_call: TRBJ2-7; d_call: TRBD1; cdr3_aa: CASSVVSSGGTYEQYF; cdr3_nt: TGTGCCAGCAGCGTAGTGTCTTCAGGGGGTACCTACGAGCAGTACTTC